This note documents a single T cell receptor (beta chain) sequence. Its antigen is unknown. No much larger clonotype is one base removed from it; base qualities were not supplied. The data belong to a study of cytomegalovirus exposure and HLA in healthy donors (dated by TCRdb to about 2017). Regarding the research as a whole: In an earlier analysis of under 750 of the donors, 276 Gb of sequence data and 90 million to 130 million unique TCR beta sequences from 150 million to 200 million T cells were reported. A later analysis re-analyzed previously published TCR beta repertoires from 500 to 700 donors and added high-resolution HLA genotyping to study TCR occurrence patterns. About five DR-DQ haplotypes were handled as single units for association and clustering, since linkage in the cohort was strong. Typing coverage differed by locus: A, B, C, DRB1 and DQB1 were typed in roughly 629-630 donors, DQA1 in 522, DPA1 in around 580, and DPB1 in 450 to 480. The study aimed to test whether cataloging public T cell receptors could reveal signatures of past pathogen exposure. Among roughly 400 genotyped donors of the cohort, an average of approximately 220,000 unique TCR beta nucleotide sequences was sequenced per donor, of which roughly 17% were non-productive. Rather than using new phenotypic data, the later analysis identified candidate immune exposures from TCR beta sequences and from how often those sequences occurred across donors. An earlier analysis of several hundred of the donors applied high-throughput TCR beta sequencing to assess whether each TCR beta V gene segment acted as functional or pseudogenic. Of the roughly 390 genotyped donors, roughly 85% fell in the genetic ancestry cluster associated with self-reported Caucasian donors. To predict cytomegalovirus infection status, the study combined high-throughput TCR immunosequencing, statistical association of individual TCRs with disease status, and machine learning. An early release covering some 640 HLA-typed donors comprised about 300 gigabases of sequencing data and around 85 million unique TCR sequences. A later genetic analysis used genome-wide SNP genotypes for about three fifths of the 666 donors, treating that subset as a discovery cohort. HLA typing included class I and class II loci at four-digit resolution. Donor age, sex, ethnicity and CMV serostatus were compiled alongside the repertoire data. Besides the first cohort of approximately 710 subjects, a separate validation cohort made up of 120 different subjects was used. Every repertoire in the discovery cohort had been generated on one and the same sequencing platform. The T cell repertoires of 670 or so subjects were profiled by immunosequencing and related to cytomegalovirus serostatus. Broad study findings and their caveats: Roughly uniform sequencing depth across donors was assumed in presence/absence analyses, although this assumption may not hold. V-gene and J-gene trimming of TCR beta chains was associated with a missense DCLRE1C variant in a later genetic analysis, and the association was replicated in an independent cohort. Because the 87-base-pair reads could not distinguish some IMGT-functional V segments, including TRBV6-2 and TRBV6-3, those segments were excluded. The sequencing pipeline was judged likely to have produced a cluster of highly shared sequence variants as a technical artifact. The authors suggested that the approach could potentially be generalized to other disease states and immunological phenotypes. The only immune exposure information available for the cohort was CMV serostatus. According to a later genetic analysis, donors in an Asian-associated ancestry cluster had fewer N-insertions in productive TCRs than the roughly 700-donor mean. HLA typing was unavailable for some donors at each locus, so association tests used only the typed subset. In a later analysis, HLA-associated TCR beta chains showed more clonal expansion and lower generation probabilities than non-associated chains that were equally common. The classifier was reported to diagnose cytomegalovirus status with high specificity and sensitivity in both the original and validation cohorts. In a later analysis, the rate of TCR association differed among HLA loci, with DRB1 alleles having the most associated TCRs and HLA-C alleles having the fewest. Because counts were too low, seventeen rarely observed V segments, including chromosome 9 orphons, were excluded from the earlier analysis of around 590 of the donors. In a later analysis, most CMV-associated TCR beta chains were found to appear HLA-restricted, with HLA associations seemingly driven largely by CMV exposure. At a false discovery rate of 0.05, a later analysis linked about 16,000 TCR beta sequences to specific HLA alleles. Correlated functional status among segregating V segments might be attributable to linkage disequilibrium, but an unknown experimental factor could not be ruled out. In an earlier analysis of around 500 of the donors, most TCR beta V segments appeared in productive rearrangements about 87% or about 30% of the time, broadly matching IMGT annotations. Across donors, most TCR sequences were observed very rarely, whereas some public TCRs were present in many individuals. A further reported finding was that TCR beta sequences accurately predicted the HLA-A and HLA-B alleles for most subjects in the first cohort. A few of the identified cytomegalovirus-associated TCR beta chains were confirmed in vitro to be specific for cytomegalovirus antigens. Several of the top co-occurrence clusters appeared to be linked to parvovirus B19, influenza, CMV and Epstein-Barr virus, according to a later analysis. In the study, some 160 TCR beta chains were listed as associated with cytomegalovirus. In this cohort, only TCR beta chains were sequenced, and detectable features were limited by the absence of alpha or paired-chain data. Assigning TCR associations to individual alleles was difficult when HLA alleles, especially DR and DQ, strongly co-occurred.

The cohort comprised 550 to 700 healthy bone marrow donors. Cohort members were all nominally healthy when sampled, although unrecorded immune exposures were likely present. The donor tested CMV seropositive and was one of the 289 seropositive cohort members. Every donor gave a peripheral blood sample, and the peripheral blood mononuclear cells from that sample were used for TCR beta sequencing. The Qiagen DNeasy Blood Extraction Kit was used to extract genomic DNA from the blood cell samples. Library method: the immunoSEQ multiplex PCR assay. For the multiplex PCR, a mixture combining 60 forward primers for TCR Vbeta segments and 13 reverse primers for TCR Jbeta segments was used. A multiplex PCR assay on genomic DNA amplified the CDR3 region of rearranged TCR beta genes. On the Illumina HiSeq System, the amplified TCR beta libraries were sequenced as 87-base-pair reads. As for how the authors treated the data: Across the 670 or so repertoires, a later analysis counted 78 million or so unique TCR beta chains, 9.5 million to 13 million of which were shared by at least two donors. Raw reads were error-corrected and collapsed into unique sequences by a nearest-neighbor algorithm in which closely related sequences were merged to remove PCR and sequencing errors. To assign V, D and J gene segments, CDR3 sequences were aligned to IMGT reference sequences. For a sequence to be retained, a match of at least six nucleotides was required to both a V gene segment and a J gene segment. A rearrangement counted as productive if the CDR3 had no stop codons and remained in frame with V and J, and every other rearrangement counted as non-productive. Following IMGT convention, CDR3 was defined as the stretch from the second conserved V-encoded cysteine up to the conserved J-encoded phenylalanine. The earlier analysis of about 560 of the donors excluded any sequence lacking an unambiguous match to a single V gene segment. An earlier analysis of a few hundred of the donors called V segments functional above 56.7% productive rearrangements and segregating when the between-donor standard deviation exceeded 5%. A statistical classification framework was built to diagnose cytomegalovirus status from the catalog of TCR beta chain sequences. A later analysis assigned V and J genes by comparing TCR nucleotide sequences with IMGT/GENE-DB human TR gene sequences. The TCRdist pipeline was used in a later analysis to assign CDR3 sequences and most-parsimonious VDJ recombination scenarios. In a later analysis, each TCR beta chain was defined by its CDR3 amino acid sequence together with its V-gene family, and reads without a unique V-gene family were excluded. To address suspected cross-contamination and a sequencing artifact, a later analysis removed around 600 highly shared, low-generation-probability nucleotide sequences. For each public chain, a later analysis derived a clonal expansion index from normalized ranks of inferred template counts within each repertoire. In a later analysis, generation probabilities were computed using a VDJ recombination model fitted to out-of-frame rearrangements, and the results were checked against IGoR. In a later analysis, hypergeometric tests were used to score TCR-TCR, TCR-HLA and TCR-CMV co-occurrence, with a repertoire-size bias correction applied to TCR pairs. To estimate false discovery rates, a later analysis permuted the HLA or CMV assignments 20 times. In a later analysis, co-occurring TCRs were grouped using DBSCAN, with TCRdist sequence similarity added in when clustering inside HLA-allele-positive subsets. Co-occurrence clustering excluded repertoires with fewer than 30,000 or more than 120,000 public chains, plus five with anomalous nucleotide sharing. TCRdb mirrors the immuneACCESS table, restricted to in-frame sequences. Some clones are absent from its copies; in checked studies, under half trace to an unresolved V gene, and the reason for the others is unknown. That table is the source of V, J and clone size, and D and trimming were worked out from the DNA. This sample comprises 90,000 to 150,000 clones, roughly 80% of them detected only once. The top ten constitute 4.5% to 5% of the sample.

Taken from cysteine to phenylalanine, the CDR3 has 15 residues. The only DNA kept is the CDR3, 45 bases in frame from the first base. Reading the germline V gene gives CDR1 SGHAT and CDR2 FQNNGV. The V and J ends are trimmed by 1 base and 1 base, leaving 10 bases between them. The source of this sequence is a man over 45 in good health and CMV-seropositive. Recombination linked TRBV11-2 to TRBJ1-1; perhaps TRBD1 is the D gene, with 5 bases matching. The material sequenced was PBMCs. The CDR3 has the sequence CASSLAQGGNTEAFF. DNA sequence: TGTGCCAGCAGCTTAGCGCAGGGTGGGAACACTGAAGCTTTCTTT.